These 21 T cell receptor beta chains were sequenced from one sample in a study of T cells in women clearing cervical HPV infection. Produced via immunoSEQ multiplex PCR; TCRdb's table is partial and in-frame only. This table lists about 29,000 clones. The sequenced material came from blood buffy coat. The receptors derive from a woman aged 18 to 69 with a cervical HPV16 infection that either progressed to CIN3+ or cleared (not recorded which).

Details on this clone: With the read ending 3 residues before the CDR3 end, the germline J gene is used to fill in that end. The gene calls are TRBV12-3 or TRBV12-4 and TRBJ1-2; TRBD1 agrees at 7 bases. This CDR3 is 14 amino acids long. The V gene end was trimmed by 5 bases and the J gene end by 3 bases; junction bases not matched to a gene: 6. The DNA read from the CDR3 is TGTGCCAGCAGTCTAGACAGGGCATACTATGGC. This gives the protein CASSLDRAYYG. The entire CDR3 reads CASSLDRAYYGYTF.

A remark on this clone: The read is 3 residues too short to cover the CDR3 end, so that end is filled in from the germline J gene. This sequence joins TRBV6-4 and TRBJ2-2; the D is unclear. The CDR3 has 13 residues. Between the trimmed V and J ends, which lost 2 bases and 6 bases, there was a span of 7 bases. Germline values: CDR1 MRHNA, CDR2 SNTAGT. The part of the CDR3 DNA that was read is TGTGCCAGCAGTGACAGGGTTCCCGGGGAG. Translation gives CASSDRVPGE. The whole CDR3 region reads CASSDRVPGELFF.

Concerning this clone: The CDR3 goes on 3 residues after the read ends, and that part is filled in from the germline J gene. The chain employs TRBV30 and TRBJ2-1, with 9 bases that match TRBD2. Looked up from germline, CDR1 is GTSNPN and CDR2 is SVGIG (reference sequence). V trimming: 4 bases; J trimming: 2 bases; junction bases outside the gene matches: 0. CDR3 length: 13 residues. CDR3 sequence: CAWKREAYNEQFF. The DNA read from the CDR3 is TGTGCCTGGAAGCGGGAGGCCTACAATGAG.

With respect to this clone: Read sequence stops 3 residues before the CDR3 end, and the germline J gene provides the missing end. V usage is TRBV27 and J usage is TRBJ2-7; the D gene is possibly TRBD2 (6 bases). The CDR3 runs to 14 residues. CDR1 is MNHEY, CDR2 SMNVEV, per germline (reference sequence). V was cut by 3 bases and J by 0 bases, with 9 bases left in between. CDR3 DNA, as far as it was read: TGTGCCAGCAGTTTTGGACTAAGCTCCTACGAG. It encodes CASSFGLSSYE. The full CDR3 protein is CASSFGLSSYEQYF.

A remark on this clone: The CDR3 goes on 3 residues after the read ends, and that part is filled in from the germline J gene. The J gene is TRBJ1-2, the V gene TRBV30; 8 positions agree with TRBD1. Per the germline V gene, CDR1 is GTSNPN and CDR2 is SVGIG (reference sequence). CDR3 size: 16 residues. V lost 2 bases and J lost 4; bases outside the gene matches: 12. CDR3 bases read: TGTGCCTGGAGTCCTCCAGACAGGGGAAAAACCTATGGC. Translating gives CAWSPPDRGKTYG. The entire CDR3 sequence reads CAWSPPDRGKTYGYTF.

A remark on this clone: Read coverage stops 3 residues before the CDR3 terminus; the germline J gene supplies the remainder. This sequence joins TRBV4-2 and TRBJ1-1, with TRBD1 matching over 7 bases. The J segment lost 2 bases and the V segment lost 4 bases, leaving 7 bases of the junction unmatched. Germline CDR1 and CDR2: LGHNA and YNFKEQ. The CDR3 is made up of 15 amino acids. The CDR3 bases that were read are TGTGCCAGCAGCCGACCCGGGACAGACAACACTGAA. Translating gives CASSRPGTDNTE. The complete CDR3 sequence is CASSRPGTDNTEAFF.

Details on this clone: The observed sequence ends 3 residues before the CDR3 terminus, with the missing tail filled in from the germline J gene. V and J are TRBV19 and TRBJ1-1; 7 positions match TRBD1. The germline V gene has CDR1 LNHDA and CDR2 SQIVND (reference sequence). Trimming cost V 4 bases and J 1 base; bases outside gene matches: 3. The CDR3 consists of 14 residues. The CDR3 DNA, read in part, is TGTGCCAGTAGTACAGGGGGTTGGAACACTGAA. Protein product: CASSTGGWNTE. In full, the CDR3 reads CASSTGGWNTEAFF.

With respect to this clone: The missing CDR3 end, 3 residues past where the read stops, is filled in from the germline J gene. The J gene is TRBJ2-5, the V gene TRBV19, with 9 bases that match TRBD1. With 6 bases clipped from V and 3 bases from J, the junction kept 8 bases outside the gene matches. Germline assignment: CDR1 LNHDA and CDR2 SQIVND (reference sequence). This CDR3 region has 15 residues. CDR3 protein: CASSPTGGPKETQYF. CDR3 DNA (partial): TGTGCCAGTAGCCCAACAGGGGGCCCAAAAGAGACC.

CDR3 DNA, as far as it was read: TGTGCCAGTACCACTAGCGGAGTGTATAGCACAGATACG. Its translation: CASTTSGVYSTDT. The CDR3, in full, reads CASTTSGVYSTDTQYF. This sequence joins TRBV19 and TRBJ2-3; 8 bases line up with TRBD2. The DNA ends 3 residues before the CDR3 does, and the rest of the CDR3 is filled in from the germline J gene. The CDR3 runs 16 residues. V shed 7 bases and J 0 bases; nucleotides not matched to a gene: 9. Germline V lookup: CDR1 LNHDA, CDR2 SQIVND (reference sequence).

This clone ranks as medium-sized in terms of frequency. Read coverage stops 3 residues before the CDR3 terminus; the germline J gene supplies the remainder. The chain combines TRBV14 with TRBJ2-3; D is undetermined. The CDR3 spans 15 residues. Trimming removed 6 bases at V and 2 bases at J, with 15 bases between. Germline V gene lookup returns CDR1 SGHDN and CDR2 FVKESK. This CDR3 reads CASSYSHTFTDTQYF. CDR3 bases read: TGTGCCAGCAGTTACAGCCACACATTCACAGATACG. The entire variable domain, with the rest obtained from reference TRBV14 and TRBJ2-3, is as follows: EAGVTQFPSHSVIEKGQTVTLRCDPISGHDNLYWYRRVMGKEIKFLLHFVKESKQDESGMPNNRFLAERTGGTYSTLKVQPAELEDSGVYFCASSYSHTFTDTQYFGPGTRLTVL.

With respect to this clone: The read gets to within 3 residues of the CDR3 end, and the germline J gene fills in the rest. V and J are TRBV19 and TRBJ1-4, with 7 bases fitting TRBD1. The CDR3 runs to 17 residues. Germline CDR1 is LNHDA and CDR2 is SQIVND (reference sequence). Trimming cost V 5 bases and J 0 bases; bases outside gene matches: 9. CDR3 bases read: TGTGCCAGTAGTTTAGGAGGGACAGCACCAACTAATGAAAAA. Translated, it gives CASSLGGTAPTNEK. The whole CDR3 region reads CASSLGGTAPTNEKLFF.

About this clone: The DNA ends 3 residues before the CDR3 does, and the rest of the CDR3 is filled in from the germline J gene. The genes are TRBV7-9 and TRBJ2-5; maybe TRBD2 (6 bases). Germline V CDR1 and CDR2: SEHNR, FQNEAQ (reference sequence). This CDR3 comprises 15 residues. V was cut by 0 bases and J by 4 bases, with 12 bases left in between. CDR3 amino acids: CASSLAWQGGETQYF. The sequenced CDR3 bases are TGTGCCAGCAGCTTAGCGTGGCAGGGAGGAGAGACC.

On this clone: The read stops 3 residues short of the end of the CDR3; the missing end is completed from the germline J gene. This chain links TRBV4-1 with TRBJ2-5; 7 bases fit TRBD1. Germline V CDR1 and CDR2: MGHRA, YSYEKL. This CDR3 region has 16 residues. The trim removed 4 bases at V and 2 bases at J, leaving 10 bases unmatched. The CDR3: CASSPLGGEDQETQYF. The sequenced part of the CDR3 DNA is TGCGCCAGCAGCCCACTAGGGGGCGAGGATCAAGAGACC.

With regard to this clone: The sequenced fragment ends 3 residues before the CDR3 boundary, so the rest is inferred from the germline J gene. This sequence joins TRBV7-9 and TRBJ1-3, with 9 bases aligning to TRBD1. This CDR3 comprises 15 residues. CDR1 is SEHNR, CDR2 FQNEAQ, per germline (reference sequence). With V trimmed by 3 bases and J by 8 bases, 8 bases remained unmatched. The CDR3 here is CASSFLQGANYTIYF. CDR3 DNA, as far as it was read: TGTGCCAGCAGCTTCCTACAGGGGGCTAATTACACC.

As for this clone: The read is 3 residues too short to cover the CDR3 end, so that end is filled in from the germline J gene. The rearrangement links TRBV5-1 to TRBJ1-1, with D maybe TRBD1 (6 bases). The CDR3 has 15 amino acids. Trimming pared 0 bases from V and 1 base from J, leaving 10 bases between. Germline lookup yields CDR1 SGHRS and CDR2 YFSETQ. CDR3 loop: CASSLGGGWNTEAFF. Partial CDR3 DNA: TGCGCCAGCAGCTTGGGGGGGGGCTGGAACACTGAA.

With regard to this clone: Read data end 3 residues before the CDR3 end; the end is taken from the germline J gene. The chain is built from TRBV20-1 and TRBJ2-7, with TRBD2 matching 9 bases. Per the germline V gene, CDR1 is DFQATT and CDR2 is SNEGSKA (reference sequence). CDR3 length equals 13 residues. The V gene end was trimmed by 3 bases and the J gene end by 6 bases; junction bases not matched to a gene: 6. Here the CDR3 reads CSASSAGGFEQYF. The CDR3 bases that were read are TGCAGTGCTAGTTCAGCGGGGGGCTTCGAG.

As for this clone: Coverage ceases 3 residues before the CDR3 finishes, and the germline J gene fills in the end. The genes are TRBV27 and TRBJ2-3; D possibly corresponds to TRBD1 (6 bases). Trimming took off 5 bases at V and 6 bases at J, with 18 bases between the two ends. Germline V lookup: CDR1 MNHEY, CDR2 SMNVEV (reference sequence). The CDR3 loop spans 15 amino acids. The CDR3 loop reads CASSPTGRFSDTQYF. CDR3 DNA (partial): TGTGCCAGCAGTCCGACAGGAAGATTCTCCGATACG.

Comment on this clone: Read sequence stops 3 residues before the CDR3 end, and the germline J gene provides the missing end. The J gene is TRBJ2-7, the V gene TRBV20-1; no definite D call. The V end lost 0 bases, the J end lost 2 bases, and 11 bases lay between the germline ends. Germline values: CDR1 DFQATT, CDR2 SNEGSKA (reference sequence). CDR3 length equals 14 residues. CDR3 DNA (partial): TGCAGTGCTAGAGATCTTAGCACCACCTACGAG. Its protein product is CSARDLSTTYE. The complete CDR3 protein is CSARDLSTTYEQYF.

The sequenced CDR3 bases are TGTGCCACCAGCCCGCGACAGGGAACCAACGAG. Translated, it gives CATSPRQGTNE. The entire CDR3 is CATSPRQGTNEQYF. The chain combines TRBV15 with TRBJ2-7, with 7 bases aligning to TRBD1. With the read ending 3 residues before the CDR3 end, the germline J gene is used to fill in that end. CDR3 size: 14 residues. Germline CDR1 and CDR2: LNHNV and YYDKDF (reference sequence). J lost 5 bases, V lost 5 bases, and 9 bases had no gene match.

In the case of this clone: Sequencing ends 3 residues short of the CDR3 end; the germline J gene provides the rest. V gene TRBV5-4 combines with J gene TRBJ2-1; 12 positions match TRBD2. The germline CDR1 and CDR2 sequences are SGHNT and YYREEE (reference sequence). The CDR3 length is 16 residues. The trim removed 5 bases at V and 7 bases at J, leaving 10 bases unmatched. This CDR3 is CASSRPGLAGLNEQFF. The CDR3 bases that were read are TGTGCCAGCAGTCGCCCGGGACTAGCGGGCCTGAATGAG. The full variable domain, in which reference TRBV5-4 and TRBJ2-1 provide the parts outside the CDR3, is ETGVTQSPTHLIKTRGQQVTLRCSSQSGHNTVSWYQQALGQGPQFIFQYYREEENGRGNFPPRFSGLQFPNYSSELNVNALELDDSALYLCASSRPGLAGLNEQFFGPGTRLTVL.

Regarding this clone: The DNA ends 3 residues before the CDR3 does, and the rest of the CDR3 is filled in from the germline J gene. The chain has TRBV15 and TRBJ1-2; tentatively, D is TRBD1 (6 bases). Trimming stripped 0 bases from V and 6 bases from J, with 14 bases between. Germline V CDR1 and CDR2: LNHNV, YYDKDF (reference sequence). The CDR3 contains 15 residues. Incomplete CDR3 DNA: TGTGCCACCAGCAGAGACCCCGAGAGGACAGATGGC. Residues: CATSRDPERTDG. From start to end, the CDR3 is CATSRDPERTDGYTF. Filled out from reference TRBV15 and TRBJ1-2, the complete variable domain reads DAMVIQNPRYQVTQFGKPVTLSCSQTLNHNVMYWYQQKSSQAPKLLFHYYDKDFNNEADTPDNFQSRRPNTSFCFLDIRSPGLGDTAMYLCATSRDPERTDGYTFGSGTRLTVV.